Listed below are T cell receptor beta chains from one sample, sequenced in a study. TCRdb ran MiXCR on the 5' RACE reads and lists one entry per CDR3 protein. The sample holds approximately 60,000 distinct CDR3 sequences; less than 30% are singletons and the top ten take around 2%. The specimen sequenced was tumor-infiltrating Tregs sorted from the breast tumor. Receptor source: a female donor with breast cancer. CDR3s leave out the opening cysteine and the closing phenylalanine or tryptophan. Each record gives: clone size, J gene, V gene, CDR3 protein. Some rows mark clone size as missing; the rest say once, few, many or name a class of expanded clone.

clone_size: medium-sized
j_call: TRBJ2-1
v_call: TRBV29-1
cdr3_aa: SVELGQPYNEQF

clone_size: -
j_call: TRBJ2-5
v_call: TRBV5-1
cdr3_aa: ASSREVSSETQY

clone_size: -
j_call: TRBJ1-1
v_call: TRBV6-5
cdr3_aa: ASTTPEGTEAF

clone_size: few
j_call: TRBJ1-3
v_call: TRBV10-3
cdr3_aa: AISEVSGNTIY

clone_size: -
j_call: TRBJ2-4
v_call: TRBV6-6
cdr3_aa: ASSPGGGMVKNIQY

clone_size: -
j_call: TRBJ2-1
v_call: TRBV6-2/TRBV6-3
cdr3_aa: ASSPGLGRRSYNEQF

clone_size: -
j_call: TRBJ1-2
v_call: TRBV20-1
cdr3_aa: SAITGAGGYT

clone_size: few
j_call: TRBJ2-1
v_call: TRBV7-9
cdr3_aa: ASHSRGNPHNEQF

clone_size: -
j_call: TRBJ2-1
v_call: TRBV2
cdr3_aa: ASSALKLSEQF

clone_size: many
j_call: TRBJ2-1
v_call: TRBV5-1
cdr3_aa: ASSLAVTGGNNEQF

clone_size: -
j_call: TRBJ1-1
v_call: TRBV5-1
cdr3_aa: ASSLGGARNTEAF

clone_size: -
j_call: TRBJ2-6
v_call: TRBV11-3
cdr3_aa: ASSSGGGSGANVLT

clone_size: few
j_call: TRBJ2-5
v_call: TRBV20-1
cdr3_aa: SARWTSGEETQY

clone_size: few
j_call: TRBJ1-1
v_call: TRBV2
cdr3_aa: ASRGQQHNTEAF

clone_size: -
j_call: TRBJ1-2
v_call: TRBV4-3
cdr3_aa: ASSPTRGNYGYT

clone_size: -
j_call: TRBJ1-3
v_call: TRBV5-4
cdr3_aa: ASSSGTGGRRNTIY

clone_size: -
j_call: TRBJ2-1
v_call: TRBV6-4
cdr3_aa: ASSAMSGSNEQF